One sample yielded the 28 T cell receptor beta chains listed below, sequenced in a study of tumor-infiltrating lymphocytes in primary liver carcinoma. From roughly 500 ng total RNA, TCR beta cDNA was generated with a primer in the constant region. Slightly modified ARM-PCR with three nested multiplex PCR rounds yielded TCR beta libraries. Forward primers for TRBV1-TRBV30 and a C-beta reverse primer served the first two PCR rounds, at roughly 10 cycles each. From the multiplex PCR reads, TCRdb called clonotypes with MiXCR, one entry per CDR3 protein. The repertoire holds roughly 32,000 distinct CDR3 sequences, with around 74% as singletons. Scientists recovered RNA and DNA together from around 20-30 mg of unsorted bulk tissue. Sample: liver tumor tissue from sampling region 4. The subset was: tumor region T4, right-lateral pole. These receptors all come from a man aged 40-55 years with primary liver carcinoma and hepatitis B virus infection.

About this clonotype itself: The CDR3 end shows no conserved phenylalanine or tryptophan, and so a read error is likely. Here the CDR3 DNA reads TGTGCCTGTAACGACGCCAAGGGAAGGTACGAGCAGTACATC. Its protein is CACNDAKGRYEQYI. This chain connects TRBV6-2 or TRBV6-3 to TRBJ2-7; D is unclear. The length of the CDR3 is 14 residues. Trimming pared 11 bases from V and 4 bases from J, leaving 21 bases between. CDR1 and CDR2 from the germline V gene are MNHEY and SVGEGT.

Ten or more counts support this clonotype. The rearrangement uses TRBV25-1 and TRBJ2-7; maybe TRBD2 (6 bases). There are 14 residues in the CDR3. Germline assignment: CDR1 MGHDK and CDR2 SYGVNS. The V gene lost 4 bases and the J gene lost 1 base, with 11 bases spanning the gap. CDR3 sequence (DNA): TGTGCCAGCAGTGGGGGGGAGAAGTCCTACGAGCAGTACTTC. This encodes CASSGGEKSYEQYF.

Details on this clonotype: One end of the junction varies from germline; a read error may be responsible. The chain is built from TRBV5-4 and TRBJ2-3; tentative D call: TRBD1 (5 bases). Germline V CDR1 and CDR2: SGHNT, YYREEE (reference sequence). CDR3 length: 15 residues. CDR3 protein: CAGSLAKRGTDTQYF. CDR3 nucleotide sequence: TGTGCCGGCAGCTTGGCAAAAAGGGGTACAGATACGCAGTACTTT.

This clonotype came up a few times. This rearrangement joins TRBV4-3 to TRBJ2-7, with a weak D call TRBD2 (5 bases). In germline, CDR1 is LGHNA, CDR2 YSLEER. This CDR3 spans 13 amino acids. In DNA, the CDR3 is TGCGCGAGCGGCCAAGAACAGCGCTACGAGCAGTACTTC. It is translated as CASGQEQRYEQYF.

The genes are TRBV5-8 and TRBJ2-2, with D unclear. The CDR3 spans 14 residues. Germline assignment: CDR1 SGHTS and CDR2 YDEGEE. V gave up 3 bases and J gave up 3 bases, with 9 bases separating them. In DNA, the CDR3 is TGTGCCAGCAGCTGTTCCTTGGACACCGGGGAGCTGTTTTTT. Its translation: CASSCSLDTGELFF.

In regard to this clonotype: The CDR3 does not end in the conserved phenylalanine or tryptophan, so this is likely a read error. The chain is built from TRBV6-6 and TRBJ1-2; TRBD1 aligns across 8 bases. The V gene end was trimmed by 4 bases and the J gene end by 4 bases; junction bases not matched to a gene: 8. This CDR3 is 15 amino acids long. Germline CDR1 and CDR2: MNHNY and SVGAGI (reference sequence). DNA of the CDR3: TGTGCCAGCAGTTCCGATGATGGGACAGGCTATGGCTACACCCTC. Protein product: CASSSDDGTGYGYTL.

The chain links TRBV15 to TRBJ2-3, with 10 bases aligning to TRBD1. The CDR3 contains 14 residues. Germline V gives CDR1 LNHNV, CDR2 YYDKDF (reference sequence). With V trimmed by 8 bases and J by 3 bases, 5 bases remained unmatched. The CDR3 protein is CATSRDRGTDTQYF. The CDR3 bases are TGTGCCACCTCCCGGGACAGGGGAACAGATACGCAGTATTTT.

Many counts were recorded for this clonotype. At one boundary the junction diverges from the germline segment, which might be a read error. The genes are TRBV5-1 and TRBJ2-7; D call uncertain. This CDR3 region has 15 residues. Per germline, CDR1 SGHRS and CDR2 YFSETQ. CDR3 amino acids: CASGRDQTSSYGQYF. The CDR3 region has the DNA TGCGCCAGCGGTCGAGATCAAACGAGCTCCTACGGGCAGTACTTC.

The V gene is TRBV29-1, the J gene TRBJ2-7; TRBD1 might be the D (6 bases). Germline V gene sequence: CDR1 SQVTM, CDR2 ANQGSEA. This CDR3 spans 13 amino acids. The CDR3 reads CVAQGSSLGEQYF. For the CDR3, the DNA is TGCGTCGCACAGGGATCCTCCTTGGGGGAGCAGTACTTC.

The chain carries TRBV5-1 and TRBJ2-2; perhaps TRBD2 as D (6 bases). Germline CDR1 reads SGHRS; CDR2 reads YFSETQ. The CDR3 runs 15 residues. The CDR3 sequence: CANRISAGGSGELFF. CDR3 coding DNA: TGCGCTAACAGAATCTCGGCTGGGGGGTCCGGGGAGCTGTTTTTT. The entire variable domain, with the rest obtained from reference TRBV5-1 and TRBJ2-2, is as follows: KAGVTQTPRYLIKTRGQQVTLSCSPISGHRSVSWYQQTPGQGLQFLFEYFSETQRNKGNFPGRFSGRQFSNSRSEMNVSTLELGDSALYLCANRISAGGSGELFFGEGSRLTVL.

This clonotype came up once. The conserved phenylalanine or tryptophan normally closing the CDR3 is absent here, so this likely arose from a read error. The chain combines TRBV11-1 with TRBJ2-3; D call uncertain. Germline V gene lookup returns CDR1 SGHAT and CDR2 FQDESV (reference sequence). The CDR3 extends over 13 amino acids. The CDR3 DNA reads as TGTGCCAGCAGCTCGATCAGAACAGACACGCAGTATTAT. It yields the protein CASSSIRTDTQYY.

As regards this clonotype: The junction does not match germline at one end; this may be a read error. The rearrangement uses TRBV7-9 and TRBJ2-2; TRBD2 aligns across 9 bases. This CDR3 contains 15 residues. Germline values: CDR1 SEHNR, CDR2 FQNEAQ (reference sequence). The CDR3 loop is CASSFLAGSTGELFF. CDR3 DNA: TGTGCCAGCAGCTTTCTAGCGGGGAGCACCGGGGAGTTGTTTTTT.

The CDR3 DNA sequence: TGTGCCAGCAGTGCCGTAGTGGGATGGTTAGACAATGAGCAGTTCTTC. Translating it yields CASSAVVGWLDNEQFF. The chain employs TRBV14 and TRBJ2-1; D unresolved. Trimming removed 6 bases from V and 5 bases from J, with 20 bases in between. Germline values: CDR1 SGHDN, CDR2 FVKESK. The CDR3 covers 16 residues.

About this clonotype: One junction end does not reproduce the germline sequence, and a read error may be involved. The CDR3 DNA reads TGTGCCAGCAGCCAAGAGGTCCACGAGCAATATTTC. Encoded protein: CASSQEVHEQYF. The chain recombines TRBV4-2 with TRBJ2-7; D remains ambiguous. This CDR3 contains 12 residues. Germline V lookup: CDR1 LGHNA, CDR2 YNFKEQ.

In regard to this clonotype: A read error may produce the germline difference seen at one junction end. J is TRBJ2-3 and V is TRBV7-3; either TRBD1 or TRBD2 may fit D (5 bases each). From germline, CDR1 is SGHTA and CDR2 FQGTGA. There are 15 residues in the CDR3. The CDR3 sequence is CANSLGAFSTDMQYF. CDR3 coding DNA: TGTGCCAACAGCCTCGGGGCTTTTAGCACAGATATGCAGTATTTT.

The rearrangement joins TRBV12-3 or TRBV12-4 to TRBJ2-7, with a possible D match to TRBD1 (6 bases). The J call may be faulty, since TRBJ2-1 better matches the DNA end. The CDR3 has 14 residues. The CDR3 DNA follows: TGTGTCAACAGTCCACAGGGTTTCGGCTACGAGCAGTTCTTC. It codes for CVNSPQGFGYEQFF.

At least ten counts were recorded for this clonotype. In DNA, the CDR3 is TGTGCCTGTAGTCTTCCAGGACTAGCAGGAAGATACGAGCAGTACTTC. It is translated as CACSLPGLAGRYEQYF. The chain is built from TRBV30 and TRBJ2-7; 8 nucleotides match TRBD2. The CDR3 is 16 residues long. Unmatched junction bases numbered 17, after V lost 6 bases and J lost 4 bases. The germline V gene encodes CDR1 GTSNPN and CDR2 SVGIG (reference sequence). The whole variable domain, remainder taken from reference TRBV30 and TRBJ2-7, is SQTIHQWPATLVQPVGSPLSLECTVEGTSNPNLYWYRQAAGRGLQLLFYSVGIGQISSEVPQNLSASRPQDRQFILSSKKLLLSDSGFYLCACSLPGLAGRYEQYFGPGTRLTVT.

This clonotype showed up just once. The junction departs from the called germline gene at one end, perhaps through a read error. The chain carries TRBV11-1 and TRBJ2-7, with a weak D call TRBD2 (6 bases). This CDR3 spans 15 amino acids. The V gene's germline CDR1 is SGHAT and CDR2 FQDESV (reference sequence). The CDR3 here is CASSLTGSGEHEQHF. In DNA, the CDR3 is TGTGCCAGCAGCTTAACGGGATCGGGAGAGCACGAGCAGCACTTC.

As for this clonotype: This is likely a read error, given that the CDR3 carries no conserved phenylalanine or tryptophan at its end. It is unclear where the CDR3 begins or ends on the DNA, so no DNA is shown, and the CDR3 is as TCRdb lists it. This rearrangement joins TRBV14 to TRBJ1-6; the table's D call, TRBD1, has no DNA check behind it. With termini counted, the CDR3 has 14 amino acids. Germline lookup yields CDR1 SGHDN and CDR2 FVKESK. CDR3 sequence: CASSHSGENSRPHC.

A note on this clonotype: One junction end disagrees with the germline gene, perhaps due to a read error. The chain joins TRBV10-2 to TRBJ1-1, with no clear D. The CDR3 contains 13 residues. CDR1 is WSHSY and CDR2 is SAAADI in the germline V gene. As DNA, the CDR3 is TGCGCCAGCAGTGGAATAGAAAACACTGAAGTTTTCTTT. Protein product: CASSGIENTEVFF.

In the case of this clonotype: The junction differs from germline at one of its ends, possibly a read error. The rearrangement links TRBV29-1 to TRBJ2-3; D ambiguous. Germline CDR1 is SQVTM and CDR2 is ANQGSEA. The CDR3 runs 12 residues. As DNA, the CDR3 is TGCAGCGTTGCCCCTTGCACAAATACGCAATATTTT. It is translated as CSVAPCTNTQYF.

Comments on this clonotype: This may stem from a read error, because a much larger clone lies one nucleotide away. In nucleotides, the CDR3 is TGTGCCAGCAGCTTAGCTATGACGGGGCCCTATGGCTACACCTTC. Protein sequence: CASSLAMTGPYGYTF. The chain employs TRBV7-2 and TRBJ1-2; TRBD1 might be the D (5 bases). V shed 0 bases and J shed 4 bases, with 12 bases lying between them. Germline V CDR1 and CDR2: SGHTA, FQGNSA. The CDR3 sequence is 15 residues long.

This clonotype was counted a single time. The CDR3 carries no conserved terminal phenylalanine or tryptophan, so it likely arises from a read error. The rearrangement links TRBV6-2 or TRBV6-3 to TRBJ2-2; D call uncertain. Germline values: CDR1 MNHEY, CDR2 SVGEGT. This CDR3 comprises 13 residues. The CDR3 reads CTSSPSDTGELFS. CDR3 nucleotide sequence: TGTACCAGCAGTCCCTCGGACACCGGGGAGCTGTTTTCT.

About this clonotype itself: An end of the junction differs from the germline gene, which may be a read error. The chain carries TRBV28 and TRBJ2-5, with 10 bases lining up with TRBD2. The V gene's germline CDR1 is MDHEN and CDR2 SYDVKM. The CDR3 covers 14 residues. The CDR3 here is CASSSTSGFEIQYF. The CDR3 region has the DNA TGTGCCAGCAGCTCGACTAGCGGGTTCGAGATCCAGTACTTC.

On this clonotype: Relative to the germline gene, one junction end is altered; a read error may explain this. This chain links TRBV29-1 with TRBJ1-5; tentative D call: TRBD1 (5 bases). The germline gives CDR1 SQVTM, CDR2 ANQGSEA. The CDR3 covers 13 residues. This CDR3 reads CSIVGHINQPQHF. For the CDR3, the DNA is TGTAGCATTGTCGGACATATCAATCAGCCCCAGCATTTT. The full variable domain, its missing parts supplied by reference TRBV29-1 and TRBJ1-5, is SAVISQKPSRDICQRGTSLTIQCQVDSQVTMMFWYRQQPGQSLTLIATANQGSEATYESGFVIDKFPISRPNLTFSTLTVSNMSPEDSSIYLCSIVGHINQPQHFGDGTRLSIL.

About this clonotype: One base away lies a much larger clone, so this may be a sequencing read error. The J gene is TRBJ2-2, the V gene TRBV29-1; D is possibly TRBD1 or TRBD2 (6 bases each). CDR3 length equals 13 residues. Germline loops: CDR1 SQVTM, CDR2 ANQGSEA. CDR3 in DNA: TGCAGCGTTCTCAGGGAGGACAGCGGAGAGCCGTTTTTT. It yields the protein CSVLREDSGEPFF.

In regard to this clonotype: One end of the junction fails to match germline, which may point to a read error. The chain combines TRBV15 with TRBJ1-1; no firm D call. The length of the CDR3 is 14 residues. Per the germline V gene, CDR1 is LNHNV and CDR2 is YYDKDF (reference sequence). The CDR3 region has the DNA TGCGCCACCAGCAGAGATCATGCGAGGACTGAAGCTTTCTTT. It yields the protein CATSRDHARTEAFF.

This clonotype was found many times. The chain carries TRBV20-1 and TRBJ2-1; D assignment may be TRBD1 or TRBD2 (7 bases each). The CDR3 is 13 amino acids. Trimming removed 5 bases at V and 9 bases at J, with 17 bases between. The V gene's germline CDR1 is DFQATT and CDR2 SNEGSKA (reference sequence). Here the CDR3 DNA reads TGCAGTGCTCTCCCCAGGGGGGGCGGTGAGCAGTTCTTC. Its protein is CSALPRGGGEQFF.